What follows are 28 T cell receptor beta chains derived from one specimen sequenced in a study of human T cells and chemical hapten exposure. TCRdb used MiXCR to reprocess the RACE reads, holding one entry per CDR3 protein. The sample has about 180,000 distinct CDR3 sequences, around 30% seen once. Time point given: pre-sensitization, week 0. Treatment denoted: therapeutic diphenylcyclopropenone sensitization with weekly scalp DPC. The source was whole blood, collected in connection with sensitization to the hapten diphenylcyclopropenone (DPC). These receptor sequences come from a woman under 40 with alopecia areata. Some clones in this sample may be carry-over from other donors' samples.

The table lists this clonotype with a few counts. The chain combines TRBV28 with TRBJ2-6; the D is unclear. The CDR3 has 15 residues. The V end lost 4 bases, the J end lost 1 base, and 8 bases lay between the germline ends. CDR1 and CDR2 from the germline V gene are MDHEN and SYDVKM. The CDR3 protein is CASSYFGSGANVLTF. Here the CDR3 DNA reads TGTGCCAGCAGTTATTTCGGTTCTGGGGCCAACGTCCTGACTTTC.

V usage is TRBV6-1 and J usage is TRBJ1-6; 11 positions match TRBD1. The ends lost 4 bases at V and 9 bases at J; junction bases unmatched: 8. The V gene's germline CDR1 is MNHNS and CDR2 SASEGT. CDR3 length: 16 residues. The CDR3 here is CASSANPDRGLSPLHF. Here the CDR3 DNA reads TGTGCCAGCAGTGCAAACCCGGACAGGGGGCTTTCACCCCTCCACTTT.

The rearrangement uses TRBV29-1 and TRBJ2-1; D could derive from TRBD1 or TRBD2 (5 bases each). The ends were cut back, 7 bases at V and 8 bases at J, with 24 bases in the middle. This CDR3 is built from 15 residues. Looked up from germline, CDR1 is SQVTM and CDR2 is ANQGSEA. In DNA, the CDR3 is TGCAGCGGGCGGATCGGGGCCTGGAGAGGCGATGAGCAGTTCTTC. Its translation: CSGRIGAWRGDEQFF.

This clonotype has more than one count but fewer than ten. The CDR3 spells CASSQEVMKGISEAFF. CDR3 bases: TGCGCCAGCAGCCAAGAGGTTATGAAGGGGATATCTGAAGCTTTCTTT. V and J are TRBV4-3 and TRBJ1-1; tentatively, D is TRBD1 (5 bases). The V gene lost 0 bases and the J gene lost 6 bases, with 17 bases spanning the gap. Germline V gives CDR1 LGHNA, CDR2 YSLEER. The CDR3 is made up of 16 amino acids.

This clonotype has more than one count but fewer than ten. V usage is TRBV20-1 and J usage is TRBJ1-1; 12 nucleotides match TRBD1. The CDR3 is made up of 14 amino acids. Germline lookup yields CDR1 DFQATT and CDR2 SNEGSKA (reference sequence). V dropped 0 bases and J dropped 8; count of bases not matched to a gene: 4. CDR3 residues: CSAREGQGAAEAFF. The CDR3 DNA sequence: TGCAGTGCTAGAGAGGGACAGGGGGCGGCGGAAGCTTTCTTT.

In its sample, this clonotype was seen a few times. The V gene is TRBV11-3, the J gene TRBJ2-1; TRBD2 matches 11 bases. Losses at the gene ends were 5 bases for V and 6 bases for J; bases not matched to a gene: 6. The CDR3 contains 15 residues. Germline V gives CDR1 SGHNT, CDR2 YENEEA. The CDR3 bases are TGTGCCAGCAGCCCTGGACTAGCGGGCACCAATGAGCAGTTCTTC. Translating it yields CASSPGLAGTNEQFF.

The chain couples TRBV29-1 to TRBJ2-5; D might be TRBD2 (6 bases). The CDR3 has 13 residues. The ends were cut back, 2 bases at V and 10 bases at J, with 17 bases in the middle. Germline-derived CDR1 and CDR2 are SQVTM and ANQGSEA. CDR3 sequence (DNA): TGCAGCGTTGAATACCTAGCTAATAGCGGCCAGTACTTC. Amino acids: CSVEYLANSGQYF.

This clonotype was detected a few times. The chain couples TRBV27 to TRBJ2-3; D ambiguous. This CDR3 has 16 amino acids. The V end was cut by 6 bases, the J end by 3 bases, with 19 bases between. Per germline, CDR1 MNHEY and CDR2 SMNVEV (reference sequence). The chain's CDR3 is CASSLNFDGQTDTQYF. As DNA, the CDR3 is TGTGCCAGCAGCCTGAATTTCGATGGGCAGACAGATACGCAGTATTTT.

The chain employs TRBV9 and TRBJ2-5; 7 bases line up with TRBD1. With 2 bases clipped from V and 5 bases from J, the junction kept 9 bases outside the gene matches. Germline assignment: CDR1 SGDLS and CDR2 YYNGEE. The CDR3 covers 15 residues. The DNA of the CDR3 is TGTGCCAGCAGCGTGGCGTCAGGGGGTATGGAGACCCAGTACTTC. The encoded protein is CASSVASGGMETQYF.

This sequence joins TRBV28 and TRBJ2-3, with 8 bases that match TRBD1. V lost 3 bases, J lost 6 bases, and 5 bases stayed unmatched. CDR1 is MDHEN and CDR2 is SYDVKM in the germline V gene. The CDR3 has 14 residues. This chain's CDR3 is CASSLGRGLDTQYF. The CDR3 nucleotides read TGTGCCAGCAGTTTGGGCAGGGGGCTGGATACGCAGTATTTT.

V gene TRBV9 combines with J gene TRBJ2-7; perhaps TRBD2 as D (6 bases). Looked up from germline, CDR1 is SGDLS and CDR2 is YYNGEE. There are 16 residues in the CDR3. The V end lost 0 bases, the J end lost 0 bases, and 13 bases lay between the germline ends. The CDR3 spells CASSVEEGLTSYEQYF. The CDR3 nucleotides are TGTGCCAGCAGCGTAGAGGAGGGATTAACCTCCTACGAGCAGTACTTC.

The chain recombines TRBV29-1 with TRBJ2-3; 9 bases match TRBD1. The CDR3 extends over 13 amino acids. V lost 4 bases and J lost 2; bases outside the gene matches: 1. The germline V gene has CDR1 SQVTM and CDR2 ANQGSEA. CDR3 coding DNA: TGCAGCGTTGTACAGGGGGCCACAGATACGCAGTATTTT. Its translation is CSVVQGATDTQYF.

The V and J genes are TRBV10-3 and TRBJ1-5; the D is unclear. The ends were cut back, 2 bases at V and 6 bases at J, with 14 bases in the middle. Germline values: CDR1 ENHRY, CDR2 SYGVKD. The CDR3 is 15 amino acids. The CDR3 DNA sequence: TGTGCCATCAGTGAGAACGGGGTTGCGGGTCAGCCCCAGCATTTT. This translates into CAISENGVAGQPQHF.

V is TRBV7-9 and J is TRBJ2-7; D not resolved. In germline, CDR1 is SEHNR, CDR2 FQNEAQ (reference sequence). Trimming removed 1 base from V and 1 base from J, with 8 bases in between. This CDR3 spans 14 amino acids. CDR3 nucleotide sequence: TGTGCCAGCAGCTTAGTTAGGGCTTCCTACGAGCAGTACTTC. This codes for CASSLVRASYEQYF.

The chain combines TRBV11-2 with TRBJ2-7; 7 bases fit TRBD1. V trimming: 5 bases; J trimming: 2 bases; junction bases outside the gene matches: 3. This CDR3 comprises 13 residues. In germline, CDR1 is SGHAT, CDR2 FQNNGV. For the CDR3, the DNA is TGTGCCAGCAGCAGGGACAGAACCTACGAGCAGTACTTC. This codes for CASSRDRTYEQYF.

This clonotype was counted between two and nine times. CDR3 protein: CASSLQGAGYTF. CDR3 in DNA: TGTGCCAGCAGTCTACAGGGGGCTGGCTACACCTTC. The chain is built from TRBV28 and TRBJ1-2; 9 nucleotides align to TRBD1. Germline V CDR1 and CDR2: MDHEN, SYDVKM. There are 12 residues in the CDR3. V shed 5 bases and J 7 bases; nucleotides not matched to a gene: 2.

This clonotype has a handful of counts. The rearrangement links TRBV9 to TRBJ1-2, with D possibly matching TRBD1 (5 bases). Germline V gives CDR1 SGDLS, CDR2 YYNGEE. CDR3 size: 14 residues. V was shortened by 5 bases and J by 9 bases, with 20 bases between the two germline ends. The CDR3 here is CASSSPGEIGRYTF. The CDR3 nucleotides are TGTGCCAGCAGTTCTCCGGGGGAAATCGGGCGCTACACCTTC.

This clonotype was detected a few times. The CDR3 reads CASSLYPGQGGEAFF. The CDR3 bases are TGTGCCAGCAGTTTATATCCCGGACAGGGAGGAGAAGCTTTCTTT. The chain carries TRBV27 and TRBJ1-1, with TRBD1 matching 8 bases. The germline V gene has CDR1 MNHEY and CDR2 SMNVEV (reference sequence). Trimming removed 1 base from V and 8 bases from J; junction bases left unmatched: 9. The CDR3 covers 15 residues.

This clonotype has just a few counts. The chain is built from TRBV7-8 and TRBJ2-5; D unresolved. The CDR3 has 13 residues. Trimming pared 1 base from V and 1 base from J, leaving 4 bases between. Germline V gene data show CDR1 as SGHVS and CDR2 as FQNEAQ. The CDR3 coding sequence is TGTGCCAGCAGCTTAGAAACCCAAGAGACCCAGTACTTC. This codes for CASSLETQETQYF. Full variable domain (remainder filled in from reference TRBV7-8 and TRBJ2-5): GAGVSQSPRYKVAKRGQDVALRCDPISGHVSLFWYQQALGQGPEFLTYFQNEAQLDKSGLPSDRFFAERPEGSVSTLKIQRTQQEDSAVYLCASSLETQETQYFGPGTRLLVL.

The chain couples TRBV4-3 to TRBJ2-2; no clear D. The V and J ends lost 0 bases and 3 bases respectively, with 5 bases between them. This CDR3 has 14 amino acids. In germline, CDR1 is LGHNA, CDR2 YSLEER. CDR3 bases: TGCGCCAGCAGCCAAGATAGCCACACCGGGGAGCTGTTTTTT. Encoded protein: CASSQDSHTGELFF.

This chain links TRBV6-5 with TRBJ1-5, with TRBD1 as a possible D gene (6 bases). The germline V gene encodes CDR1 MNHEY and CDR2 SVGAGI. The CDR3 is 15 amino acids. V gave up 0 bases and J gave up 2 bases, with 8 bases separating them. The CDR3 DNA reads as TGTGCCAGCAGTTACTCAAGACAGGGCAATCAGCCCCAGCATTTT. It specifies CASSYSRQGNQPQHF.

This clonotype was found a few times. The chain is built from TRBV7-2 and TRBJ2-5; TRBD1 matches 8 bases. Unmatched junction bases numbered 14, after V lost 6 bases and J lost 11 bases. Germline-derived CDR1 and CDR2 are SGHTA and FQGNSA. There are 14 residues in the CDR3. CDR3 loop: CASRAPRQGASQYF. The CDR3 region has the DNA TGTGCCAGCAGAGCCCCCCGGCAGGGGGCTTCTCAGTACTTC.

This clonotype has just a few counts. The chain employs TRBV10-3 and TRBJ2-7, with TRBD1 identical over 8 bases. V lost 6 bases, J lost 7 bases, and 5 bases stayed unmatched. The CDR3 is 12 amino acids. Germline assignment: CDR1 ENHRY and CDR2 SYGVKD. CDR3 sequence reads: CAISSGGYEQYF. The DNA of the CDR3 is TGTGCCATCAGCTCAGGGGGCTATGAGCAGTACTTC.

The chain links TRBV9 to TRBJ2-1; 8 bases fit TRBD2. Germline CDR1 is SGDLS and CDR2 is YYNGEE. Trimming removed 4 bases from V and 2 bases from J; junction bases left unmatched: 8. The CDR3 covers 16 residues. CDR3 sequence: CASSPGGAGAYNEQFF. The CDR3 nucleotides are TGTGCCAGCAGCCCCGGGGGAGCGGGAGCCTACAATGAGCAGTTCTTC.

The V call is TRBV7-8, the J call TRBJ1-3, with 7 bases identical to TRBD1. The germline gives CDR1 SGHVS, CDR2 FQNEAQ. With 0 bases clipped from V and 0 bases from J, the junction kept 8 bases outside the gene matches. The CDR3 extends over 18 amino acids. CDR3 protein: CASSLAVQGGGSGNTIYF. The DNA of the CDR3 is TGTGCCAGCAGCTTAGCGGTCCAGGGGGGAGGCTCTGGAAACACCATATATTTT.

This clonotype was counted a few times. The chain has TRBV25-1 and TRBJ2-7; no clear D. The germline V and J ends were trimmed by 4 bases and 3 bases, with 4 bases remaining between them. Germline V lookup: CDR1 MGHDK, CDR2 SYGVNS. This CDR3 is 11 amino acids long. The CDR3 sequence is CASSVNYEQYF. The DNA of the CDR3 is TGTGCCAGCAGTGTAAACTACGAGCAGTACTTC.

The chain joins TRBV7-2 to TRBJ1-1, with no clear D. The CDR3 sequence is 15 residues long. The V gene's germline CDR1 is SGHTA and CDR2 FQGNSA. Trimming removed 2 bases from V and 1 base from J, with 11 bases in between. The CDR3 spells CASSLFGLSNTEAFF. The CDR3 DNA sequence: TGTGCCAGCAGCTTATTTGGACTTTCGAACACTGAAGCTTTCTTT.

The V call is TRBV7-3, the J call TRBJ1-1, with 7 positions matching TRBD1. This CDR3 is 14 amino acids long. Germline lookup yields CDR1 SGHTA and CDR2 FQGTGA. Trimming cost V 5 bases and J 1 base; bases outside gene matches: 4. The CDR3 nucleotides are TGTGCCAGCAGCGTGAACAGGGGGAACACTGAAGCTTTCTTT. Its translation is CASSVNRGNTEAFF.